These T cell receptor beta chains were read from a single sample in a study of blood T cell repertoires in COVID-19. Some clones are missing from TCRdb's copy, which holds only in-frame ones; the method was immunoSEQ multiplex PCR. The sample includes 250,000 to 350,000 clones, 90% of them seen just once. The specimen was PBMCs or T cells enriched from blood (not recorded which). All receptors derive from a woman aged 18-30 years with acute COVID-19. The CDR3 runs from the conserved cysteine through the conserved F or W. The D gene is left open where the match is weak. Not every row has a clone size; where given, it reads once, few, many or a size class.

clone size,J gene,V gene,D gene,CDR3 protein,CDR3 DNA
-,TRBJ2-2,TRBV28,-,CASSFREIWTGELFF,TGTGCCAGCAGTTTCCGGGAGATATGGACCGGGGAGCTGTTTTTT
-,TRBJ2-6,TRBV9,-,CASSVAGAGANVLTF,TGTGCCAGCAGCGTAGCCGGGGCTGGGGCCAACGTCCTGACTTTC
-,TRBJ1-1,TRBV7-9,-,CASSRGMNTEAFF,TGTGCCAGCTCGCGGGGGATGAACACTGAAGCTTTCTTT
-,TRBJ2-2,TRBV9,-,CASSVDRGRTGELFF,TGTGCCAGCAGCGTAGACCGGGGTAGAACCGGGGAGCTGTTTTTT
-,TRBJ1-1,TRBV7-9,-,CASSLDSLMNTEAFF,TGTGCCAGCAGCTTAGACAGCCTAATGAACACTGAAGCTTTCTTT
once,TRBJ2-7,TRBV11-3,TRBD2,CASSLESQREIYEQYF,TGTGCCAGCAGCTTAGAGTCCCAGCGGGAGATCTACGAGCAGTACTTC
-,TRBJ2-5,TRBV28,-,CASNRLQAETQYF,TGTGCCAGCAATAGGTTACAGGCAGAGACCCAGTACTTC
-,TRBJ2-2,TRBV28,-,CASSSSTTAGELFF,-
-,TRBJ2-3,TRBV27,TRBD2,CASSTALTSGRIDTQYF,TGTGCCAGCAGTACCGCCCTTACTAGCGGGAGGATAGATACGCAGTATTTT
-,TRBJ2-1,TRBV27,TRBD1,CASSLAETGLFF,TGTGCCAGCAGTTTAGCCGAGACAGGGCTGTTCTTC
-,TRBJ2-7,TRBV5-1,-,CASSRRDSIEQYF,TGCGCCAGCAGCCGACGGGACTCAATCGAGCAGTACTTC
-,TRBJ1-4,TRBV7-2,-,CASSPTRLYNEKLFF,TGTGCCAGCAGTCCAACTAGGCTGTATAATGAAAAACTGTTTTTT
-,TRBJ2-6,TRBV5-1,TRBD2,CASSLSPSGMHSGANVLTF,TGCGCCAGCAGCTTAAGTCCTAGCGGGATGCACTCTGGGGCCAACGTCCTGACTTTC
-,TRBJ2-1,TRBV6-4,TRBD2,CASSLGGSGRQFF,TGTGCCAGCAGTCTCGGGGGGTCGGGAAGGCAGTTCTTC
-,TRBJ2-5,TRBV19,-,CANGRAGETQYF,TGTGCCAACGGCCGGGCGGGGGAGACCCAGTACTTC
-,TRBJ1-2,TRBV18,-,CASSPRQEDGYTF,TGTGCCAGCTCACCAAGACAGGAGGACGGCTACACCTTC
-,TRBJ2-7,TRBV30,-,CAWSVHSPYEQYF,TGTGCCTGGAGTGTGCACAGCCCCTACGAGCAGTACTTC
-,TRBJ1-2,TRBV28,-,CASSLTGIGYTF,TGTGCCAGCAGTCTAACAGGGATTGGCTACACCTTC
once,TRBJ2-2,TRBV28,-,CASKAPNTGELFF,TGTGCCAGCAAAGCCCCGAACACCGGGGAGCTGTTTTTT
-,TRBJ1-2,TRBV28,TRBD1,CASNEGAGNYGYTF,TGTGCCAGCAATGAGGGGGCGGGTAACTATGGCTACACCTTC